This passage covers 11 T cell receptor beta chains from one sample sequenced in a study of T cells in Graves' hyperthyroidism and ophthalmopathy. The source material, RNA transcripts, was used to amplify TCR beta CDR3 regions. The study used the HTBI primer set for a first-round RT-PCR of the TCR CDR3. TCRdb reprocessed the multiplex PCR reads with MiXCR, giving one entry per CDR3 protein. Here the sample spans around 500,000 distinct CDR3 sequences, 13% to 15% being singletons. Sequencing input: blood. The origin of the receptors is a woman aged 40 to 50 with Graves' hyperthyroidism.

In this sample, this clonotype turned up many times. This chain uses TRBV20-1 with TRBJ2-3, with D possibly TRBD2 on 6 matching bases. The CDR3 sequence is 13 residues long. CDR1 and CDR2 (germline): DFQATT, SNEGSKA (reference sequence). Trimming took off 3 bases at V and 0 bases at J, with 7 bases between the two ends. CDR3 nucleotide sequence: TGCAGTGCTAGTGCGGGAAGCACAGATACGCAGTATTTT. Translation gives CSASAGSTDTQYF.

In DNA form, the CDR3 reads TGCGCCAGCAGCTTGATGGGCCGGTCCGGGGAGCTGTTTTTT. Protein: CASSLMGRSGELFF. V gene TRBV5-1 combines with J gene TRBJ2-2; no firm D call. Deletions cut 1 base from V and 6 bases from J, with 10 bases between. The CDR3 runs to 14 residues. The germline V gene has CDR1 SGHRS and CDR2 YFSETQ.

Turning to this clonotype: It may be a read error: a sequence one base away is much more abundant. The rearrangement joins TRBV5-1 to TRBJ2-5; possible D gene TRBD2, 6 bases. Germline CDR1 is SGHRS and CDR2 is YFSETQ. This CDR3 contains 12 residues. The CDR3: CASRESQETQCF. The CDR3 coding sequence is TGCGCCAGCCGGGAGTCCCAAGAGACCCAGTGCTTC.

The V and J genes are TRBV5-1 and TRBJ1-6; TRBD1 might be the D (5 bases). The germline V gene has CDR1 SGHRS and CDR2 YFSETQ. This CDR3 is 15 amino acids long. Trimming shortened V by 4 bases and J by 9 bases, and 17 bases separated the two germline ends. The CDR3 DNA sequence: TGCGCCAGCAGCCCTGGGGCAGGGTTTGGTTCACCCCTCCACTTT. It translates to CASSPGAGFGSPLHF.

The table lists this clonotype with many counts. The chain links TRBV20-1 to TRBJ1-2, with D possibly matching TRBD1 (5 bases). The CDR3 has 14 residues. Germline CDR1 is DFQATT and CDR2 is SNEGSKA (reference sequence). V was pared by 6 bases and J by 4 bases, with 18 bases between. The CDR3: CSAPGLLGSYGYTF. CDR3 nucleotide sequence: TGCAGTGCCCCGGGACTTTTGGGCTCCTATGGCTACACCTTC.

In its sample, this clonotype was seen a few times. The chain combines TRBV7-3 with TRBJ2-1; 7 positions match TRBD2. The CDR3 has 16 amino acids. In germline, CDR1 is SGHTA, CDR2 FQGTGA. With V trimmed by 4 bases and J by 4 bases, 10 bases remained unmatched. The CDR3 reads CASSSSTSVVYNEQFF. The CDR3 coding sequence is TGTGCCAGCAGCTCCTCAACTAGCGTAGTATACAATGAGCAGTTCTTC. The complete variable domain, with remaining parts taken from reference TRBV7-3 and TRBJ2-1, reads GAGVSQTPSNKVTEKGKYVELRCDPISGHTALYWYRQSLGQGPEFLIYFQGTGAADDSGLPNDRFFAVRPEGSVSTLKIQRTERGDSAVYLCASSSSTSVVYNEQFFGPGTRLTVL.

The V and J genes are TRBV4-1 and TRBJ2-2, with unresolved D. V was cut by 0 bases and J by 6 bases, with 8 bases left in between. Germline V CDR1 and CDR2: MGHRA, YSYEKL. The CDR3 runs to 14 residues. The CDR3 here is CASSQDWQSGELFF. The CDR3 nucleotides read TGCGCCAGCAGCCAAGATTGGCAGTCCGGGGAGCTGTTTTTT.

CDR3 sequence (DNA): TGTGCCAGCAGCCAAGATGCGGCGGGTACAATAGAGACCCAGTACTTC. Translated: CASSQDAAGTIETQYF. The rearrangement links TRBV4-2 to TRBJ2-5; D is perhaps TRBD2 (5 bases). The V end was cut by 0 bases, the J end by 4 bases, with 15 bases between. The CDR3 is 16 amino acids. Germline lookup yields CDR1 LGHNA and CDR2 YNFKEQ.

This clonotype was detected ten times or more. The J gene is TRBJ1-2, the V gene TRBV2, with D possibly TRBD1 on 6 matching bases. Trimming removed 5 bases at V and 5 bases at J, with 15 bases between. The CDR3 contains 14 residues. Looked up from germline, CDR1 is SNHLY and CDR2 is FYNNEI. DNA for the CDR3: TGTGCCAGCAGTTATCGGACAGAGAGTTATGGCTACACCTTC. It codes for CASSYRTESYGYTF.

In this sample, this clonotype turned up many times. The V gene is TRBV20-1, the J gene TRBJ2-4; 8 nucleotides line up with TRBD2. CDR3 length equals 15 residues. The V and J ends lost 2 bases and 2 bases, in that order; junction bases with no gene match: 5. Germline V gene data show CDR1 as DFQATT and CDR2 as SNEGSKA (reference sequence). Written as DNA, the CDR3 is TGCAGTGCTAGACCACTAGCGGATTCCAAAAACATTCAGTACTTC. Its protein product is CSARPLADSKNIQYF.

V gene TRBV18 combines with J gene TRBJ2-7, with TRBD1 matching 8 bases. CDR3 length equals 16 residues. The junction had 11 bases not matched to a gene; V was cut back by 5 bases and J by 2 bases. The V gene's germline CDR1 is KGHSH and CDR2 LQKENI. CDR3 loop: CASSARQGSSPYEQYF. The CDR3 DNA sequence: TGTGCCAGCTCAGCGAGACAGGGGTCGAGCCCCTACGAGCAGTACTTC.